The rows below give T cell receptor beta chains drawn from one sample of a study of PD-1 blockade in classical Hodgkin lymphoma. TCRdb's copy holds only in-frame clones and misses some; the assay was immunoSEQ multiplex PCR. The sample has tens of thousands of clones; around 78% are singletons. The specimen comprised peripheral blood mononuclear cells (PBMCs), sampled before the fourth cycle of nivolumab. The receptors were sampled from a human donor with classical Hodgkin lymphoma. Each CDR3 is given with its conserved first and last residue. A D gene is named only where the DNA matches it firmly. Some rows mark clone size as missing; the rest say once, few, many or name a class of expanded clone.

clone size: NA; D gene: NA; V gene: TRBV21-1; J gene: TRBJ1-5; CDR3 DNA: TGTGCCAGCAGCAAAGCGCACTTCGAGAGGGGGGCCCTTCAGCCCCAGCATTTT; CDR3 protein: CASSKAHFERGALQPQHF
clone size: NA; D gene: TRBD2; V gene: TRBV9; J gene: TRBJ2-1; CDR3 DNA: TGTGCCAGCAGCGTAGGCCTAGCGGGGGTTTACAATGAGCAGTTCTTC; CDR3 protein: CASSVGLAGVYNEQFF
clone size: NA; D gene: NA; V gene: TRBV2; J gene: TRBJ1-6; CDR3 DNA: TGTGCCAGCAGTGAGGATTTCTCCTATAATTCACCCCTCCACTTT; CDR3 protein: CASSEDFSYNSPLHF
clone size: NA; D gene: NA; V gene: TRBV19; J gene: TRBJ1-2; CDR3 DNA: TGTGCCAGTAGTATAGGGTATCCAGGAAGCGATGGCTACACCTTC; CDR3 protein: CASSIGYPGSDGYTF
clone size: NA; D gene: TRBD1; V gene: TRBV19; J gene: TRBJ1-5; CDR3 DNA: TGTGCCAGTAAGGGACAGGGAAGGTATAGCAATCAGCCCCAGCATTTT; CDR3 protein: CASKGQGRYSNQPQHF
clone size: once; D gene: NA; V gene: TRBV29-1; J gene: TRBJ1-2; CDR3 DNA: TGCAGCGTTGTACAGGGCTATGGCTACACCTTC; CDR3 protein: CSVVQGYGYTF
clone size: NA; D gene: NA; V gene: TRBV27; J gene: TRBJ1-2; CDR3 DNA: TGTGCCAGCAGTCCCCACGGACCGATCCTTGCGGGTAGCTATGGCTACACCTTC; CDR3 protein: CASSPHGPILAGSYGYTF
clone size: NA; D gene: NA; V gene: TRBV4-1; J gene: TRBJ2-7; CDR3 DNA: TGCGCCAGCAGCCAGGCGGCCGTATCTACAGGCTCCATGTACGAGCAGTACTTC; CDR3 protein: CASSQAAVSTGSMYEQYF
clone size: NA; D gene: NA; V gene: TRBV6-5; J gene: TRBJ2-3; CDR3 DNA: TGTGCCAGCAGTTACGCGCCCTTGGATACGCAGTATTTT; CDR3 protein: CASSYAPLDTQYF
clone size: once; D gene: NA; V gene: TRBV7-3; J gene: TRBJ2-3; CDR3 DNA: TGTGCCAGCAGCGCTAATTCTGATACGCAGTATTTT; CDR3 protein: CASSANSDTQYF
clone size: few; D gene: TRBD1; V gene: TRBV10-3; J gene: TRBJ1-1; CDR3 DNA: TGTGCCATCAGTGAGATCAGGGGGGAAGCTTTCTTT; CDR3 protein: CAISEIRGEAFF
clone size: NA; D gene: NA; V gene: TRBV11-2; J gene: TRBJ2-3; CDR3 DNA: TGTGCCAGCAGCACGGAGAGTGGTGCCACAGATACGCAGTATTTT; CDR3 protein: CASSTESGATDTQYF
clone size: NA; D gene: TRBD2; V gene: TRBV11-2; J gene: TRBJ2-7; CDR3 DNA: TGTGCCAGCAGCTTACCGACTAGCGGATACGAGCAGTACTTC; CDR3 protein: CASSLPTSGYEQYF
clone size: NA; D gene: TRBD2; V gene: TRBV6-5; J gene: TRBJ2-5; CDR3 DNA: TGTGCCAGCAGCCGAGGCGGGGGATCCCAAGAGACCCAGTACTTC; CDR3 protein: CASSRGGGSQETQYF
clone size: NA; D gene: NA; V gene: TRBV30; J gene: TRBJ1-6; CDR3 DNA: TGTGCCTGGAGTGTATCAAGAGCGGGGAATTCACCCCTCCACTTT; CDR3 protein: CAWSVSRAGNSPLHF
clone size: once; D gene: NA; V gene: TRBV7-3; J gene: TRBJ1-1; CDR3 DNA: TGTGCCAGCAGCTTAACGCCGACAGTGAACACTGAAGCTTTCTTT; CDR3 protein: CASSLTPTVNTEAFF
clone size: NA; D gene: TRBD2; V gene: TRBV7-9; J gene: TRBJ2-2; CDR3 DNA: TGTGCCAGCAGCTTAGCTAGCGGGGCGAACACCGGGGAGCTGTTTTTT; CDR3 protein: CASSLASGANTGELFF
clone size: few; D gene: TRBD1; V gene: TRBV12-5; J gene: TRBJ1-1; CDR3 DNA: TGTGCTAGTGGTTTGGGGGACAGGTTCTTTGCGACTGAAGCTTTCTTT; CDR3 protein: CASGLGDRFFATEAFF
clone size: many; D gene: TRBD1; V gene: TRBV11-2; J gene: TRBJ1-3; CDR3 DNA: TGTGCCAGCAGCTTAGCTCGGGACAGCTCTGGAAACACCATATATTTT; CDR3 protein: CASSLARDSSGNTIYF
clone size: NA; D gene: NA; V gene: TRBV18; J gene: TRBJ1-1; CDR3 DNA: TGTGCCAGCTCACCCCCGGCCACCCAGACGGCTTTCTTT; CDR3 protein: CASSPPATQTAFF
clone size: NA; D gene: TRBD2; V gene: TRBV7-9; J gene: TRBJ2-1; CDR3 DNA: TGTGCCAGCAGCTGGGGACTAGCAAACAATGAGCAGTTCTTC; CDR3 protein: CASSWGLANNEQFF
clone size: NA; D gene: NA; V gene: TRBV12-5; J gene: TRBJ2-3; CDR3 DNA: TGTGCTACTAAACAGCAAACTAGCACAGATACGCAGTATTTT; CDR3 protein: CATKQQTSTDTQYF
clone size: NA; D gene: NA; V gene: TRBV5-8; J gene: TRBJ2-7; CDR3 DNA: TGTGCCAGCAGCTTGGGCGGCAACGCAGCCTACGAGCAGTACTTC; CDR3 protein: CASSLGGNAAYEQYF
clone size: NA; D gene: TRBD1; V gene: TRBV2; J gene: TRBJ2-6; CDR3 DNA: TGTGCCGACAGGGATTCTGGGGCCAACGTCCTGACTTTC; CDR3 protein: CADRDSGANVLTF
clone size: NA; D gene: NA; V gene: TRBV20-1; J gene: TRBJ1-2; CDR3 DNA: TGCAGTGCCCAGGGGCAGGATGGCTACACCTTC; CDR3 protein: CSAQGQDGYTF
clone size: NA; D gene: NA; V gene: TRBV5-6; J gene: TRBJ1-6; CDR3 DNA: TGTGCCAGCAGCGCGGGGGCTTCGAGCTCCTATAATTCACCCCTCCACTTT; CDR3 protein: CASSAGASSSYNSPLHF
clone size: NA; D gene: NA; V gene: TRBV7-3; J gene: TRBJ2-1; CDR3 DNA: TGTGCCAGCAGCTTAACCGGCGGGGCCTCCTACAATGAGCAGTTCTTC; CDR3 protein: CASSLTGGASYNEQFF
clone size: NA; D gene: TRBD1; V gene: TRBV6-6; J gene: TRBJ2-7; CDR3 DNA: TGTGCCAGCACCAACCCCGACAGGGGCAACCACGAGCAGTACTTC; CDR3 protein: CASTNPDRGNHEQYF
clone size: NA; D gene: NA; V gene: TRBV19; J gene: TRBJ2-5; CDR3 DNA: TGTGCCAGTAGTACCTACCGGGTGGAGACCCAGTACTTC; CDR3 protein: CASSTYRVETQYF
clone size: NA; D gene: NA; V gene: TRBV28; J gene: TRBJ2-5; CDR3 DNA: TGTGCCAGCAGTTCAGTCGAAGAGACCCAGTACTTC; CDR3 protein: CASSSVEETQYF
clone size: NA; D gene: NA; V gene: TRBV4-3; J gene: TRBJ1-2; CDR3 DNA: TGCGCCAGCAGCCAAGATCTAGGGGGGAACTATGGCTACACCTTC; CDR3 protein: CASSQDLGGNYGYTF
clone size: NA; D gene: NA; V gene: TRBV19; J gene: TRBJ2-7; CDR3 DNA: TGTGCCAGTAGTATAAGGGGCGAGCAGTACTTC; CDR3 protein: CASSIRGEQYF
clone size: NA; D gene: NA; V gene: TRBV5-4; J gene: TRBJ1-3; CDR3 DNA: TGTGCCAGCAGCCCGGGAGGAGTCTCTGGAAACACCATATATTTT; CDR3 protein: CASSPGGVSGNTIYF
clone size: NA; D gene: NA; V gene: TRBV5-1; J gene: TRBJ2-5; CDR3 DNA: TGCGCCAGCAGACTCCGGGACACCTCGTTGGACCAGTACTTC; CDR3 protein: CASRLRDTSLDQYF
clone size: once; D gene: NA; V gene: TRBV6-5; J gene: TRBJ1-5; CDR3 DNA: TGTGCCAGCAGTTACGGACAGAATCAGCCCCAGCATTTT; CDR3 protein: CASSYGQNQPQHF
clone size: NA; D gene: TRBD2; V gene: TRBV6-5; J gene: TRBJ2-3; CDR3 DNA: TGTGCCAGCAGTCGGGGAGGGGTAGGCGCAGATACGCAGTATTTT; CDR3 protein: CASSRGGVGADTQYF
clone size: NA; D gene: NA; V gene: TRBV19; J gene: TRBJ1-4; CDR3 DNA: TGTGCCAGTAGCCAGGGTTCGTTTAATGAAAAACTGTTTTTT; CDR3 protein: CASSQGSFNEKLFF
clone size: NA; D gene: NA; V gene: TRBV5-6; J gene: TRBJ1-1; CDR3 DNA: TGTGCCAGCAGATTCAGGAGGATGAACACTGAAGCTTTCTTT; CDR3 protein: CASRFRRMNTEAFF
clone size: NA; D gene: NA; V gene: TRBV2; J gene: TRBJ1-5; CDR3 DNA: TGTGCCAGCAGTGAAGTTTCTTCTTGGAGGGTTAGCAATCAGCCCCAGCATTTT; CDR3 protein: CASSEVSSWRVSNQPQHF
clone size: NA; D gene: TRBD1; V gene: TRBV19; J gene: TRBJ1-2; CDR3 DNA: TGTGCCAGTAGTATACTGAATCTCGGGACAGGCTATGGCTACACCTTC; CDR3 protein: CASSILNLGTGYGYTF
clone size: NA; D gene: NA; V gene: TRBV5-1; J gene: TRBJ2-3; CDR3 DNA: TGCGCCAGCAAGGGGATGGTAAACACAGATACGCAGTATTTT; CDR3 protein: CASKGMVNTDTQYF
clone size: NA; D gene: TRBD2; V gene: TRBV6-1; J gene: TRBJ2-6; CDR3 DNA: TGTGCCAGCAGTCAAGGGACTAGCGGGATAGTTGGGGCCAACGTCCTGACTTTC; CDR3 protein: CASSQGTSGIVGANVLTF
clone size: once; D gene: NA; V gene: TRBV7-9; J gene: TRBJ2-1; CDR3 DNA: TGTGCCAGCAGCTTCACGGAGTACAATGAGCAGTTCTTC; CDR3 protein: CASSFTEYNEQFF
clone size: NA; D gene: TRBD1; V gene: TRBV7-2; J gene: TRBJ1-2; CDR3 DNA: TGTGCCAGCAGCTTAGTGAGGGGACAGGAATACAACTATGGCTACACCTTC; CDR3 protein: CASSLVRGQEYNYGYTF
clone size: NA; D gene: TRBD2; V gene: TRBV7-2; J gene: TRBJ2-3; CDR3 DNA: TGTGCCAGCAGCTCTGGACTAGCGGGGGATACGCAGTATTTT; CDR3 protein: CASSSGLAGDTQYF
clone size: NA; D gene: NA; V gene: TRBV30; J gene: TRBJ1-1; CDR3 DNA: TGTGCCTGGAGTGCCTTTGGGAACACTGAAGCTTTCTTT; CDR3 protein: CAWSAFGNTEAFF
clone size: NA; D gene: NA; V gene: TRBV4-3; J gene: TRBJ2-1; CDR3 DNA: TGCGCCAGCAGCCAAGATGGACATGTATACAATGAGCAGTTCTTC; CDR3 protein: CASSQDGHVYNEQFF
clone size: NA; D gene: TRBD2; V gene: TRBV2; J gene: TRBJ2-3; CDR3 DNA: TGTGCCAGCAGCCCTATTACCAGCGGGGGGCCACATAGCACAGATACGCAGTATTTT; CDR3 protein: CASSPITSGGPHSTDTQYF
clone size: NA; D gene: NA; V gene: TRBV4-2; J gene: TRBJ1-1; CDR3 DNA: TGTGCCAGCAGCCAAGATTGGGCAGGCCGCGGGGCTTTCTTT; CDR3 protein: CASSQDWAGRGAFF
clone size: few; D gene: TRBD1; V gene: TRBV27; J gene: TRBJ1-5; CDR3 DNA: TGTGCCAGCAGACGCCGGGACAGCCCTTCTTGGGATCAGCCCCAGCATTTT; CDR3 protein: CASRRRDSPSWDQPQHF
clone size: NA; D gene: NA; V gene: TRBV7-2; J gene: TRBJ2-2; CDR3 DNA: TGTGCCAGCAGCTTATTAACGCTGGCAGGAGGGTCCGGGGAGCTGTTTTTT; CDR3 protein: CASSLLTLAGGSGELFF
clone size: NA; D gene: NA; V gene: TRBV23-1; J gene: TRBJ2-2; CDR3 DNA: TGCGCCAGCGGCAATGGATGGGATAACACCGGGGAGCTGTTTTTT; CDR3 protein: CASGNGWDNTGELFF
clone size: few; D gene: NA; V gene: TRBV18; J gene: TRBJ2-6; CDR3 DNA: TGTGCCAGCTCACCTGAAGCTGGGGCCAACGTCCTGACTTTC; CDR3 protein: CASSPEAGANVLTF
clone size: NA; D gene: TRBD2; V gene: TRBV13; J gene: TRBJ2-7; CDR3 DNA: TGTGCCAGCAGCTCTTCACTAGCGGGAGAGCCCTACGAGCAGTACTTC; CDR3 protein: CASSSSLAGEPYEQYF
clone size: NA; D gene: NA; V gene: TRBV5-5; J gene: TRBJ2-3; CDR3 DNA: TGTGCCAGCAGCTTGCGGCAGGGGACAGATACGCAGTATTTT; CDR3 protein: CASSLRQGTDTQYF
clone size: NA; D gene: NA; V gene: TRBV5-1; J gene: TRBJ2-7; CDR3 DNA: TGCGCCAGCAGCTTGGGGCCAGGAACATCCTACGAGCAGTACTTC; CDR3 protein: CASSLGPGTSYEQYF
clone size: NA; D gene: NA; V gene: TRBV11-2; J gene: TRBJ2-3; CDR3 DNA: TGTGCCAGCAGCTTATTCCCGGGCTCAGATACGCAGTATTTT; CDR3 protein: CASSLFPGSDTQYF
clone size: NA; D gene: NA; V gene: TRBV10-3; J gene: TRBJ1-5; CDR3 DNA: TGTGCCATCAGTGCCAGGATCAATCAGCCCCAGCATTTT; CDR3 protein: CAISARINQPQHF
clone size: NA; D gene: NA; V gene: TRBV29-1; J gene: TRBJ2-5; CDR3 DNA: TGCAGCGTTGAAGATCGTACAGGGCGATGGGAGACCCAGTACTTC; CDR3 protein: CSVEDRTGRWETQYF
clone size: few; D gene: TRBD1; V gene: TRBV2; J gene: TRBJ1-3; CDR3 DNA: TGTGCCAGCACCGGGACAGGGGCTGGAAACACCATATATTTT; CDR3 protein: CASTGTGAGNTIYF